Presented here are 8 T cell receptor beta chains from one specimen sequenced in a study of T cells of healthy individuals. TCRdb re-called the 5' RACE reads with MiXCR, one entry per CDR3 protein. The sample holds around 53,000 distinct CDR3 sequences, around 15% seen once. The source is a human donor in good health.

This rearrangement joins TRBV28 to TRBJ2-7; unclear D gene. V shed 6 bases and J shed 6 bases, with 18 bases lying between them. Germline V lookup: CDR1 MDHEN, CDR2 SYDVKM. The CDR3 has 14 amino acids. CDR3 coding DNA: TGTGCCAGCAGCAATGGACGGACGGCCCTCGAGCAGTACTTC. Amino acid sequence: CASSNGRTALEQYF.

The sample holds many counts of this clonotype. The rearrangement uses TRBV5-1 and TRBJ1-6, with 7 bases aligning to TRBD1. The CDR3 spans 14 residues. Trimming removed 4 bases from V and 4 bases from J; junction bases left unmatched: 2. Germline V gene lookup returns CDR1 SGHRS and CDR2 YFSETQ. For the CDR3, the DNA is TGCGCCAGCAGCACGGGACAGTATAATTCACCCCTCCACTTT. The encoded protein is CASSTGQYNSPLHF.

This clonotype was detected a few times. The chain joins TRBV2 to TRBJ2-2; 9 bases fit TRBD1. With 6 bases clipped from V and 2 bases from J, the junction kept 4 bases outside the gene matches. The CDR3 covers 15 residues. CDR1 is SNHLY, CDR2 FYNNEI, per germline. The CDR3 sequence: CASRPGQGNTGELFF. CDR3 bases: TGTGCCAGCAGGCCGGGACAGGGTAACACCGGGGAGCTGTTTTTT.

This clonotype turned up a few times. The chain recombines TRBV15 with TRBJ2-5, with 13 positions matching TRBD2. This CDR3 is 19 amino acids long. V lost 4 bases, J lost 0 bases, and 11 bases stayed unmatched. Germline CDR1 and CDR2: LNHNV and YYDKDF (reference sequence). CDR3 sequence (DNA): TGTGCCACCAGCATGATCGGACTAGCGGGAGATTTTTACCAAGAGACCCAGTACTTC. Amino acid sequence: CATSMIGLAGDFYQETQYF.

The V call is TRBV5-4, the J call TRBJ1-6; D not certain. CDR3 size: 13 residues. V lost 0 bases to trimming and J lost 10 bases, with 8 bases between them. Germline CDR1 reads SGHNT; CDR2 reads YYREEE (reference sequence). Here the CDR3 reads CASSLDSWSPLHF. The CDR3 bases are TGTGCCAGCAGCTTGGACAGTTGGTCACCCCTCCACTTT. Together with reference TRBV5-4 and TRBJ1-6, the CDR3 gives the full variable domain: ETGVTQSPTHLIKTRGQQVTLRCSSQSGHNTVSWYQQALGQGPQFIFQYYREEENGRGNFPPRFSGLQFPNYSSELNVNALELDDSALYLCASSLDSWSPLHFGNGTRLTVT.

This clonotype was observed a handful of times. The gene calls are TRBV20-1 and TRBJ1-3; D is possibly TRBD1 (6 bases). V dropped 5 bases and J dropped 3 bases, with 17 bases sitting between them. CDR1 is DFQATT, CDR2 SNEGSKA, per germline (reference sequence). This CDR3 has 15 amino acids. The CDR3, as DNA: TGCAGTGCTGGGATTACAGGGCCTTTTGGAAACACCATATATTTT. Translating it yields CSAGITGPFGNTIYF.

This clonotype has just one count. Being one base from a much bigger clone, this may be a read error. The chain's CDR3 is CASSSPLGGGNEQYF. In DNA, the CDR3 is TGTGCCAGCAGTTCCCCCTTGGGGGGCGGGAACGAGCAGTACTTC. The chain carries TRBV27 and TRBJ2-7; D could derive from TRBD1 or TRBD2 (6 bases each). The CDR3 consists of 15 residues. The V gene's germline CDR1 is MNHEY and CDR2 SMNVEV (reference sequence). Trimming stripped 4 bases from V and 5 bases from J, with 18 bases between.

The table lists this clonotype with a few counts. J is TRBJ2-7 and V is TRBV10-3; D is unclear. There are 14 residues in the CDR3. Looked up from germline, CDR1 is ENHRY and CDR2 is SYGVKD. Trimming took 4 bases from V and 2 from J, leaving 12 bases between them. The CDR3 DNA sequence: TGTGCCATCAGTGTCAGGCAGGAGACCTACGAGCAGTACTTC. Its protein product is CAISVRQETYEQYF.